This TCR beta chain is drawn from a study of cytomegalovirus exposure and HLA in healthy donors. Points from the study as a whole: Later on, a genetic analysis was performed. It linked a missense variant in DCLRE1C with V- and J-gene trimming of TCR beta. Cytomegalovirus status was reportedly diagnosed by the classifier with high sensitivity and specificity. Under in vitro conditions, a few CMV-associated chains were confirmed as specific for CMV antigens. An analysis that was carried out later associated 16,951 TCR beta sequences with HLA alleles at 0.05 false discovery rate.

The PCR contained 60 Vbeta and 13 Jbeta primers. Sequenced by immunoSEQ multiplex PCR; TCRdb stores in-frame clones only, minus some. The sample lists around 160,000 clones, over 70% occurring once. On this clone itself: Its matching antigen is unknown.

The CDR3 runs 13 residues. Germline CDR1 reads SGHTA; CDR2 reads FQGNSA. Deletions cut 1 base from V and 3 bases from J, with 7 bases between. This sequence joins TRBV7-2 and TRBJ2-7; D unresolved. Sequenced material: PBMCs. This sequence was found in a woman between 40 and 50 years old in good health and CMV-seropositive. The CDR3 nucleotides read TGTGCCAGCAGCTTAGGTGCGCACTACGAGCAGTACTTC. Its translation: CASSLGAHYEQYF.